This T cell receptor (beta chain) came from a study of neurological immune-mediated disorders. Study-wide points: HTLV-1-associated myelopathy showed the most TCR clonal expansion; multiple sclerosis the least, below healthy controls. One related-CDR3 cluster, identified by phylogenetic grouping, held the repertoires of 18 of 34 multiple sclerosis patients and was a possible signature.

The cDNA was synthesized by 5'RACE incorporating 10-nucleotide random UMIs. Whenever a sequencing run was performed, it yielded over 190 million TCR-beta sequences from 15-18 subjects. TCRdb used MiXCR to reprocess the 5' RACE reads, holding one entry per CDR3 protein. The table has 100,000 or so distinct CDR3 sequences, 3% to 4% seen once. Germline V lookup: CDR1 SGHRS, CDR2 YFSETQ. This CDR3 spans 17 amino acids. V lost 5 bases and J lost 3; bases outside the gene matches: 6. This clonotype was seen repeatedly, ten times or more. What it binds is unknown. The specimen was PBMCs. The chain combines TRBV5-1 with TRBJ2-6, with 12 bases lining up with TRBD1. This receptor was obtained from a woman younger than 30 with multiple sclerosis. The chain's CDR3 is CASRNGTGGFGANVLTF. CDR3 DNA sequence: TGCGCCAGCAGAAATGGGACAGGGGGCTTTGGGGCCAACGTCCTGACTTTC. Supplemented by reference TRBV5-1 and TRBJ2-6, the full variable domain reads KAGVTQTPRYLIKTRGQQVTLSCSPISGHRSVSWYQQTPGQGLQFLFEYFSETQRNKGNFPGRFSGRQFSNSRSEMNVSTLELGDSALYLCASRNGTGGFGANVLTFGAGSRLTVL.